The clone carrying this T cell receptor beta chain was picked up one time. Measured with immunoSEQ multiplex PCR; TCRdb has only the in-frame clones, and not every one. The sample carries approximately 67,000 clones, around nine tenths recorded once. Trimming removed 5 bases from V and 0 bases from J; junction bases left unmatched: 3. The germline gives CDR1 SGHNT, CDR2 YENEEA. This CDR3 is built from 16 residues. These data are taken from a study of blood T cell repertoires in COVID-19. The sample comprised peripheral blood. The TCR sequence derives from a woman aged 80 or over with acute or convalescent COVID-19. V gene TRBV11-3 combines with J gene TRBJ2-5; TRBD2 matches 13 bases. The CDR3 DNA is TGTGCCAGCAGCCCTGGACTAGCGGGGGACCAAGAGACCCAGTACTTC. Its translation is CASSPGLAGDQETQYF.